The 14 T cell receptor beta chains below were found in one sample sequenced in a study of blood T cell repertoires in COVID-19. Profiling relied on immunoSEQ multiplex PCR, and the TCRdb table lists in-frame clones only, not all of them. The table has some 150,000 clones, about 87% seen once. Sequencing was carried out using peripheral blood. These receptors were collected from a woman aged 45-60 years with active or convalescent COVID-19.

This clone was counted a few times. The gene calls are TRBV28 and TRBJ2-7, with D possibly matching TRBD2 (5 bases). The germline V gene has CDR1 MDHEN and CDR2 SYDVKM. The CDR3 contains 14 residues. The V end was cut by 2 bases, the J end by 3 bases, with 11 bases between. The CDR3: CASSLADSDYEQYF. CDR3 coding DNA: TGTGCCAGCAGTTTAGCGGACTCAGACTACGAGCAGTACTTC.

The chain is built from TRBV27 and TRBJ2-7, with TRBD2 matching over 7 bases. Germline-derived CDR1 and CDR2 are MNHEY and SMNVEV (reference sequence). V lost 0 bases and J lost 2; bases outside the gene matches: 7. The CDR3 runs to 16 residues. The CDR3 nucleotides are TGTGCCAGCAGTTTATCCCCCGCTAGCGGTCCCTACGAGCAGTACTTC. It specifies CASSLSPASGPYEQYF.

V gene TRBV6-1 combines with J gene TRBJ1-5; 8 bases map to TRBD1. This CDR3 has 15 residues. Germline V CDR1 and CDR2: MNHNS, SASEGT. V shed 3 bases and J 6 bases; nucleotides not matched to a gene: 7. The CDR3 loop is CASSEGDRTFQPQHF. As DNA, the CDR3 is TGTGCCAGCAGTGAGGGGGACAGGACTTTTCAGCCCCAGCATTTT.

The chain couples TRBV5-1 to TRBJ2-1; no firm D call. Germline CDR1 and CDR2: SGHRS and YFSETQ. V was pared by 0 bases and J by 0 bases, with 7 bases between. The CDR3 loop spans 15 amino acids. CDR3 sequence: CASSLAVNSYNEQFF. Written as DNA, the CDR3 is TGCGCCAGCAGCTTGGCGGTGAACTCCTACAATGAGCAGTTCTTC.

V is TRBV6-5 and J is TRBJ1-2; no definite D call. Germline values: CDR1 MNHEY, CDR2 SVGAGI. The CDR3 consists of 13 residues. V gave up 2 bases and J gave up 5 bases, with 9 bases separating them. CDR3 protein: CASSYGDSYGYTF. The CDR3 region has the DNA TGTGCCAGCAGTTACGGAGACTCATATGGCTACACCTTC.

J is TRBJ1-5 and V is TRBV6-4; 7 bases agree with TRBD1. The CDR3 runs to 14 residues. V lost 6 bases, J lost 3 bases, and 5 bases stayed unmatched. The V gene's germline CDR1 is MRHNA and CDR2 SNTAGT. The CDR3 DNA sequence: TGTGCCAGCAGGAACAGGGGCAACAATCAGCCCCAGCATTTT. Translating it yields CASRNRGNNQPQHF.

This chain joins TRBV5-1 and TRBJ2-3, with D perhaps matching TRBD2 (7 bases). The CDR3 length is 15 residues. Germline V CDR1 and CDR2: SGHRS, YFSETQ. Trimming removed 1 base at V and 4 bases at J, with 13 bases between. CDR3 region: CASSLLGGQPDTQYF. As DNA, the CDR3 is TGCGCCAGCAGCTTGTTGGGGGGGCAGCCAGATACGCAGTATTTT.

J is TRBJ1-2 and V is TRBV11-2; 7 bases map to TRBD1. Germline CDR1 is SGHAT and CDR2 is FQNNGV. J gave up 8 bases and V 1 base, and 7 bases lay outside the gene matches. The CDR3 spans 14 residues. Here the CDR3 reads CASSLGSGGNGYTF. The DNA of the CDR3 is TGTGCCAGCAGCTTAGGTTCAGGGGGTAACGGCTACACCTTC. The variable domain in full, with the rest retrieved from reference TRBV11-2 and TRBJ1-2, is EAGVAQSPRYKIIEKRQSVAFWCNPISGHATLYWYQQILGQGPKLLIQFQNNGVVDDSQLPKDRFSAERLKGVDSTLKIQPAKLEDSAVYLCASSLGSGGNGYTFGSGTRLTVV.

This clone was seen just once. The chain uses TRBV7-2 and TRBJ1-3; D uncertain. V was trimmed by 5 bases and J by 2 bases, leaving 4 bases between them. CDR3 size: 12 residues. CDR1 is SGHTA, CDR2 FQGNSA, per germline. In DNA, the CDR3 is TGTGCCAGCAGCCCTACTGGAAACACCATATATTTT. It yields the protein CASSPTGNTIYF.

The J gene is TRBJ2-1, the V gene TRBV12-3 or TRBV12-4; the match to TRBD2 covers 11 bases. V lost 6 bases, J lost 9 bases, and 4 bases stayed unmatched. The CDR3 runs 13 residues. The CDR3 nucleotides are TGTGCCAGCAGACCGGGGACTAGCGGTGAGCAGTTCTTC. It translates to CASRPGTSGEQFF.

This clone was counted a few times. CDR3 in DNA: TGTGCCAGCAGCTCACAGCCGGCTCCCAATTCACCCCTCCACTTT. It translates to CASSSQPAPNSPLHF. The chain joins TRBV7-6 to TRBJ1-6; D gene ambiguous. CDR1 is SGHVS and CDR2 is FNYEAQ in the germline V gene. There are 15 residues in the CDR3. V dropped 4 bases and J dropped 7 bases, with 14 bases sitting between them.

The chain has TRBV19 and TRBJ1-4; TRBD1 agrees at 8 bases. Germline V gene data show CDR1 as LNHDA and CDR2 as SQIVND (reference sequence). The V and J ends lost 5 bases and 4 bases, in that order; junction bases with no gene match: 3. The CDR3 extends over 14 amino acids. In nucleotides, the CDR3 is TGTGCCAGTAGTCCACAGGGGGTTAATGAAAAACTGTTTTTT. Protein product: CASSPQGVNEKLFF.

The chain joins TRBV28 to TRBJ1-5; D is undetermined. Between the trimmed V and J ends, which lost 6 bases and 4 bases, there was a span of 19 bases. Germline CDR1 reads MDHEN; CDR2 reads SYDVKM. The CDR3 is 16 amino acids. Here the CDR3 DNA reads TGTGCCAGCAGCTCCGGGAATAACCGAAAGAATCAGCCCCAGCATTTT. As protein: CASSSGNNRKNQPQHF.

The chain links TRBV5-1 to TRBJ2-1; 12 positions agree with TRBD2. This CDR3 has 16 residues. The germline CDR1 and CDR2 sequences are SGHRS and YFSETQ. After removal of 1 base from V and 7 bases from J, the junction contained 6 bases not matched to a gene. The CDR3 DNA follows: TGCGCCAGCAGCTTGCTAGCGGGGGGGCCTCTAAATGAGCAGTTCTTC. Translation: CASSLLAGGPLNEQFF.